This TCR beta chain was captured in a study of shared clonotypes between healthy human individuals. Looking at the study overall: In total, the donors were two women and a few men aged 18 to 49.

Selected positively for CCR7 and CD45RO-negative, naive CD8 cells excluded terminally differentiated effector memory CD45RA+ cells. The V end lost 0 bases, the J end lost 1 base, and 10 bases lay between the germline ends. Germline-derived CDR1 and CDR2 are GTSNPN and SVGIG (reference sequence). The CDR3 is 15 amino acids. Profiled with immunoSEQ multiplex PCR; TCRdb holds only in-frame clones, not every one. The profile shows roughly 2.1 million clones, roughly 91% of them singletons. Material: naive CD8+ T cells from PBMCs. V and J are TRBV30 and TRBJ1-5, with D hard to call. The sequence came from a man aged 18 to 30 in good health. Some clones in this sample may be carry-over from other donors' samples. The DNA of the CDR3 is TGTGCCTGGAGTGTCATCGACGCAAGCAATCAGCCCCAGCATTTT. It specifies CAWSVIDASNQPQHF.